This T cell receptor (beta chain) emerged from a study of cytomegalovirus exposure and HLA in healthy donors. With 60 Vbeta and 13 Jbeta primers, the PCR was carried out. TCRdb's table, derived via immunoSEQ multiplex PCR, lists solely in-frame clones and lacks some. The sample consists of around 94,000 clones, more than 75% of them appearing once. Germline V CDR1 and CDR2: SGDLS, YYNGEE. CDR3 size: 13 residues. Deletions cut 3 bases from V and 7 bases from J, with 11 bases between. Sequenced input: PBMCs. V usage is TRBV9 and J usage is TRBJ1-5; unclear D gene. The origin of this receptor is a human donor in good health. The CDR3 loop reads CASSGGSGQPQHF. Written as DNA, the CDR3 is TGTGCCAGCAGCGGAGGGTCGGGCCAGCCCCAGCATTTT.